Listed here are 16 T cell receptor beta chains from one sample, sequenced in a study of shared clonotypes between healthy human individuals. Generated by immunoSEQ multiplex PCR, the TCRdb table keeps only in-frame clones and is missing some. The sample yields hundreds of thousands of clones, 97% seen once. Input material: naive CD4+ T cells sorted from blood. Subset indicated: CD45RA+ positively selected. The receptor source for this set is a woman in her thirties in good health.

The chain couples TRBV11-2 to TRBJ2-1; TRBD2 matches 8 bases. CDR3 length equals 18 residues. J gave up 6 bases and V 4 bases, and 17 bases lay outside the gene matches. CDR1 and CDR2 from the germline V gene are SGHAT and FQNNGV. CDR3 region: CASSSRVSGSGSPNEQFF. The CDR3 DNA is TGTGCCAGCAGCTCCCGCGTTTCGGGAAGCGGGAGTCCCAATGAGCAGTTCTTC.

This chain joins TRBV5-1 and TRBJ2-3, with 10 bases identical to TRBD2. Trimming removed 4 bases from V and 4 bases from J; junction bases left unmatched: 9. The CDR3 covers 16 residues. Germline V gives CDR1 SGHRS, CDR2 YFSETQ. Here the CDR3 reads CASSLSTAGGPDTQYF. The CDR3 DNA follows: TGCGCCAGCAGCCTATCCACAGCGGGAGGGCCAGATACGCAGTATTTT.

The chain has TRBV30 and TRBJ2-2; 7 positions agree with TRBD1. The CDR3 has 14 amino acids. Germline values: CDR1 GTSNPN, CDR2 SVGIG (reference sequence). Trimming took 5 bases from V and 5 from J; bases not matched to a gene: 8. The chain's CDR3 is CAWGTRGRTGELFF. In DNA form, the CDR3 reads TGTGCCTGGGGGACAAGGGGGCGGACCGGGGAGCTGTTTTTT.

The chain combines TRBV5-6 with TRBJ2-5; 9 nucleotides line up with TRBD2. V lost 0 bases to trimming and J lost 4 bases; unmatched junction nucleotides: 7. This CDR3 has 16 residues. The germline CDR1 and CDR2 sequences are SGHDT and YYEEEE. In nucleotides, the CDR3 is TGTGCCAGCAGCTTGGGCTTAGCGGGAGTCGGAGAGACCCAGTACTTC. Its translation is CASSLGLAGVGETQYF. The entire variable domain, with the rest obtained from reference TRBV5-6 and TRBJ2-5, is as follows: DAGVTQSPTHLIKTRGQQVTLRCSPKSGHDTVSWYQQALGQGPQFIFQYYEEEERQRGNFPDRFSGHQFPNYSSELNVNALLLGDSALYLCASSLGLAGVGETQYFGPGTRLLVL.

Only one count was recorded for this clone. The rearrangement joins TRBV7-2 to TRBJ2-1, with D possibly TRBD2 on 5 matching bases. Germline assignment: CDR1 SGHTA and CDR2 FQGNSA. Trimming shortened V by 1 base and J by 6 bases, and 10 bases separated the two germline ends. The CDR3 has 14 residues. The CDR3 region is CASSLGLGSNEQFF. CDR3 DNA: TGTGCCAGCAGCTTAGGCCTAGGGAGCAATGAGCAGTTCTTC.

The sample holds one count of this clone. The chain uses TRBV6-6 and TRBJ2-3, with 12 bases fitting TRBD2. There are 14 residues in the CDR3. Germline V gene data show CDR1 as MNHNY and CDR2 as SVGAGI (reference sequence). The ends lost 5 bases at V and 4 bases at J; junction bases unmatched: 1. CDR3 coding DNA: TGTGCCAGCAGTCTAGCGGGAGGGCCAGATACGCAGTATTTT. Protein: CASSLAGGPDTQYF.

This rearrangement joins TRBV29-1 to TRBJ2-1; D possibly uses TRBD1 or TRBD2 (8 bases each). Trimming stripped 8 bases from V and 12 bases from J, with 23 bases between. Germline CDR1 SQVTM, CDR2 ANQGSEA. The CDR3 contains 13 residues. CDR3 coding DNA: TGCAGCACCCCCAGGGGGCCCGCGGGGGGGCAGTTCTTC. Protein product: CSTPRGPAGGQFF.

This chain joins TRBV28 and TRBJ2-5, with 8 bases fitting TRBD1. V lost 6 bases to trimming and J lost 2 bases; unmatched junction nucleotides: 8. CDR1 and CDR2 from the germline V gene are MDHEN and SYDVKM. The CDR3 has 15 amino acids. Here the CDR3 reads CASSLGQVQQETQYF. The CDR3, as DNA: TGTGCCAGCAGCTTGGGACAGGTACAACAAGAGACCCAGTACTTC.

The chain has TRBV28 and TRBJ2-3, with 9 bases that match TRBD1. J was trimmed by 4 bases and V by 3 bases; bases with no gene match: 5. This CDR3 comprises 15 residues. Germline values: CDR1 MDHEN, CDR2 SYDVKM. The CDR3 loop reads CASSFGTGLSDTQYF. CDR3 bases: TGTGCCAGCAGTTTCGGGACAGGGTTATCAGATACGCAGTATTTT. The variable domain in full, completed from reference TRBV28 and TRBJ2-3, reads DVKVTQSSRYLVKRTGEKVFLECVQDMDHENMFWYRQDPGLGLRLIYFSYDVKMKEKGDIPEGYSVSREKKERFSLILESASTNQTSMYLCASSFGTGLSDTQYFGPGTRLTVL.

J is TRBJ2-3 and V is TRBV6-5, with D possibly being TRBD2 (5 bases). The CDR3 runs to 14 residues. The ends were cut back, 6 bases at V and 5 bases at J, with 15 bases in the middle. The germline CDR1 and CDR2 sequences are MNHEY and SVGAGI. CDR3 region: CASSPGIRRDTQYF. The DNA of the CDR3 is TGTGCCAGCAGCCCCGGGATTAGAAGAGATACGCAGTATTTT.

The V and J genes are TRBV28 and TRBJ1-2; 7 bases agree with TRBD1. CDR3 length: 14 amino acids. Trimming took 8 bases from V and 4 from J; bases not matched to a gene: 10. The V gene's germline CDR1 is MDHEN and CDR2 SYDVKM. CDR3 bases: TGTGCCAGCCGACCGACAGGGAAGGGCTATGGCTACACCTTC. This gives the protein CASRPTGKGYGYTF.

This clone was seen a single time. The chain has TRBV6-1 and TRBJ2-3; 7 nucleotides match TRBD1. V trimming: 7 bases; J trimming: 4 bases; junction bases outside the gene matches: 8. The CDR3 runs 14 residues. Germline CDR1 is MNHNS and CDR2 is SASEGT. CDR3 nucleotides: TGTGCCAGCATCATGGGGCAGGGGGCAGATACGCAGTATTTT. Translated: CASIMGQGADTQYF.

The chain couples TRBV4-1 to TRBJ2-1, with 7 bases identical to TRBD2. Germline trimming cut 5 bases from V and 0 bases from J; bases unmatched to any gene: 7. CDR1 and CDR2 from the germline V gene are MGHRA and YSYEKL. The CDR3 is 16 amino acids. The CDR3 protein is CASSSLAQSSYNEQFF. The CDR3 region has the DNA TGCGCCAGCAGCTCACTAGCGCAGAGCTCCTACAATGAGCAGTTCTTC.

The CDR3 coding sequence is TGTGCCAGCAGTTTACCCCCGCGGTGGGGGGGTGAAACCTACGAGCAGTACTTC. Protein product: CASSLPPRWGGETYEQYF. The chain has TRBV28 and TRBJ2-7, with 7 bases lining up with TRBD2. The CDR3 length is 18 residues. CDR1 and CDR2 from the germline V gene are MDHEN and SYDVKM. V shed 2 bases, J shed 2 bases, and the junction held 15 bases outside the gene matches.

The chain combines TRBV7-2 with TRBJ1-2; 9 bases fit TRBD1. This CDR3 is 14 amino acids long. Germline-derived CDR1 and CDR2 are SGHTA and FQGNSA. V lost 5 bases, J lost 4 bases, and 5 bases stayed unmatched. This CDR3 reads CASSPDRGSYGYTF. In nucleotides, the CDR3 is TGTGCCAGCAGCCCCGACAGGGGGTCCTATGGCTACACCTTC.

Here the CDR3 reads CASSRQAETEAFF. In nucleotides, the CDR3 is TGCGCCAGCAGTCGGCAGGCAGAGACTGAAGCTTTCTTT. The chain links TRBV10-1 to TRBJ1-1, with D unresolved. Between the trimmed V and J ends, which lost 5 bases and 5 bases, there was a span of 12 bases. Germline V gene sequence: CDR1 WNHNN, CDR2 SYGVQD (reference sequence). The CDR3 runs to 13 residues.